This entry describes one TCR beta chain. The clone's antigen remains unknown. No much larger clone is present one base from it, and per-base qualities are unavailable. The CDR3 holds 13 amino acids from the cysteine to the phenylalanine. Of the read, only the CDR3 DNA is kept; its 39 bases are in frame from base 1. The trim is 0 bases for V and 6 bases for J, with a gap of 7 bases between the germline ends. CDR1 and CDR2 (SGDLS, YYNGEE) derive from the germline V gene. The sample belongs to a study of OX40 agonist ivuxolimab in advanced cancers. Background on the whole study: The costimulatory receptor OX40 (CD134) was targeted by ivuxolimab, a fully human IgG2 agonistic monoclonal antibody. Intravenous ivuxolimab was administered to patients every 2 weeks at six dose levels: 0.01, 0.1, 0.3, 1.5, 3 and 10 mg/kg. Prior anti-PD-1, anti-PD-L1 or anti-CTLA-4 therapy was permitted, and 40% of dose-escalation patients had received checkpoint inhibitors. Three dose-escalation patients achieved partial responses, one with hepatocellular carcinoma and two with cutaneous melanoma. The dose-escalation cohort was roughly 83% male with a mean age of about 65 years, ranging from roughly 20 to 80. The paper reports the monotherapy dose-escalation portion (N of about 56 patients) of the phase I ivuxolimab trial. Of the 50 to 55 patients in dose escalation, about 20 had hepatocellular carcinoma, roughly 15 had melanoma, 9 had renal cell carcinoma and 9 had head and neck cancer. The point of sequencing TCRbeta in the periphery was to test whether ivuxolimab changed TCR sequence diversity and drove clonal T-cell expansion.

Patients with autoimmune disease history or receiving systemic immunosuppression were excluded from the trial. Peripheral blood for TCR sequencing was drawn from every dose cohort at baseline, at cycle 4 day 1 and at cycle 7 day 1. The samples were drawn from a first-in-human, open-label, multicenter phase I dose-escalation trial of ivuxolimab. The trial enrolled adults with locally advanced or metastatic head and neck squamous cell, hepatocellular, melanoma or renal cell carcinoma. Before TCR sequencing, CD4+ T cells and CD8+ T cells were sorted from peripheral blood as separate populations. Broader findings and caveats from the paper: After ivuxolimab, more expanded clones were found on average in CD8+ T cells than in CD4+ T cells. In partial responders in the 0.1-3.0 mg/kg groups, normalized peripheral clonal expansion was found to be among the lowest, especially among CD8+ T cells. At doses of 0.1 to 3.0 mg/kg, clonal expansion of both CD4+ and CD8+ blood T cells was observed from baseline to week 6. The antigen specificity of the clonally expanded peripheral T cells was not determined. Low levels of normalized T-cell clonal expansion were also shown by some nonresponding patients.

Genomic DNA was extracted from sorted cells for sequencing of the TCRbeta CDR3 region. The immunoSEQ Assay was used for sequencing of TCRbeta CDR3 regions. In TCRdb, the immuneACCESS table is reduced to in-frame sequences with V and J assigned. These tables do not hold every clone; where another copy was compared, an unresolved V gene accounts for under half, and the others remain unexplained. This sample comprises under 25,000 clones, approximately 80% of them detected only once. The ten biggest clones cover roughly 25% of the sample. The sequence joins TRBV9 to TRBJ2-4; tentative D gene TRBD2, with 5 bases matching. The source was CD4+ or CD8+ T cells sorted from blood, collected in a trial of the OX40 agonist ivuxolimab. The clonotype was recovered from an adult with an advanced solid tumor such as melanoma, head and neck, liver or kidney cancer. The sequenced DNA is TGTGCCAGCAGCGTAGACGGAGGAAACATTCAGTACTTC. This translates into CASSVDGGNIQYF.